This is a list of T cell receptor beta chains from one sample in a study of blood T cell repertoires in COVID-19. Only in-frame clones appear in the TCRdb table, and some are missing; sequencing was by immunoSEQ multiplex PCR. The sample carries fewer than 250,000 clones, around 87% recorded once. The source material was PBMCs or T cells enriched from blood (not recorded which). These receptors all stem from a young man in a cohort exposed to, infected with or recovered from COVID-19 (not recorded which). Both conserved end residues are part of each CDR3. D genes are given only for firm matches. The size entry is marked missing in some rows and otherwise reads once, few, many or a size class.

d_gene	len	abundance	v_gene	j_gene	CDR3aa	CDR3nt
TRBD1	16	-	TRBV3-1/TRBV3-2	TRBJ1-1	CASSHETGGKNTEAFF	TGTGCCAGCAGCCACGAGACAGGGGGAAAGAACACTGAAGCTTTCTTT
TRBD2	15	-	TRBV27	TRBJ2-5	CASRWSRTSGETQYF	TGTGCCAGCCGATGGTCCCGGACTAGCGGCGAGACCCAGTACTTC
-	15	-	TRBV6-1	TRBJ2-2	CASSEAGANTGELFF	TGTGCCAGCAGTGAGGCCGGAGCGAACACCGGGGAGCTGTTTTTT
-	12	-	TRBV11-2	TRBJ2-3	CASSQGTDTQYF	TGTGCCAGCAGCCAGGGCACAGATACGCAGTATTTT
-	14	-	TRBV7-3	TRBJ1-1	CASSPAAGATEAFF	TGTGCCAGCAGCCCAGCCGCGGGGGCAACTGAAGCTTTCTTT
TRBD2	17	-	TRBV9	TRBJ2-3	CASSPRGAGATTDTQYF	TGTGCCAGCAGCCCTAGAGGAGCGGGAGCTACCACAGATACGCAGTATTTT
TRBD1	15	-	TRBV7-6	TRBJ1-5	CASSTGTDYNQPQHF	TGTGCCAGCAGCACCGGGACAGACTACAATCAGCCCCAGCATTTT
TRBD1	14	-	TRBV25-1	TRBJ2-1	CASSAYRGRNEQFF	TGTGCCAGCAGTGCTTACAGGGGGCGGAATGAGCAGTTCTTC
-	13	-	TRBV19	TRBJ2-7	CASSMGAIYEQYF	TGTGCCAGTAGTATGGGGGCCATCTACGAGCAGTACTTC
TRBD1	12	-	TRBV29-1	TRBJ2-7	CSGGDRAGEQYF	TGCAGCGGGGGGGACAGGGCGGGCGAGCAGTACTTC
-	16	few	TRBV13	TRBJ1-5	CASSLGVQGRNQPQHF	TGTGCCAGCAGCTTAGGGGTCCAGGGGCGCAATCAGCCCCAGCATTTT
-	12	once	TRBV19	TRBJ1-1	CASRERDLEAFF	TGTGCCAGTAGAGAGCGGGACCTTGAAGCTTTCTTT
TRBD2	17	once	TRBV5-1	TRBJ2-2	CASRPPAGGYNTGELFF	TGCGCCAGCAGGCCCCCAGCGGGAGGATATAACACCGGGGAGCTGTTTTTT
TRBD1	15	-	TRBV10-2	TRBJ2-1	CASSEPRTGDHEQFF	TGCGCCAGCAGTGAGCCCCGGACAGGGGACCATGAGCAGTTCTTC